This T cell receptor (beta chain) is from a study of blood T cell repertoires in COVID-19. The wider study: Samples of COVID-19 (acute and convalescent) were obtained from the United States, Italy and Spain. T cells, B-cell-depleted T cells, or PBMCs supplied cDNA or gDNA.

Germline-derived CDR1 and CDR2 are MGHRA and YSYEKL. V dropped 0 bases and J dropped 0 bases, with 7 bases sitting between them. This CDR3 contains 15 residues. The Seattle patients joined while their infection was active and were tracked longitudinally afterward. Clones were sequenced by immunoSEQ multiplex PCR, and TCRdb holds only the in-frame ones, with some missing. The sample carries about 180,000 clones, about 81% recorded once. Source material: peripheral blood. J is TRBJ2-3 and V is TRBV4-1; D is undetermined. The TCR comes from an elderly woman with COVID-19, enrolled during active disease. The CDR3 nucleotides are TGCGCCAGCAGCCAAGATGATCGGAGCACAGATACGCAGTATTTT. Its protein is CASSQDDRSTDTQYF.